The entry that follows covers one TCR beta chain sequence. Its antigen is not yet known. No quality values exist for individual bases; no much larger clone is one base distant. Reading the germline V gene (reference sequence) gives CDR1 SGHNT and CDR2 YYREEE. Reading from cysteine to phenylalanine, the CDR3 counts 13 amino acids. The entry retains the CDR3 DNA only, 39 bases that are in frame from base 1. Trimming at the junction amounts to 5 bases on V and 0 bases on J, and the germline ends lie 9 bases apart. The CDR3 regions of human TCRbeta chains were analyzed by immunosequencing. The published analysis was carried out like this. TCRs in the repertoires were compared against a reference library of SARS-CoV-2-specific TCRs that had been generated with the MIRA antigen-specificity platform. Breadth was defined as the fraction of unique TCRs that were SARS-CoV-2-associated. Depth was defined as the fraction of total T cells that were SARS-CoV-2-associated. Using the MIRA data, every spike-specific TCR was mapped to the spike region that the TCR reacted to and assigned to either a CD4 or a CD8 class. Log10-transformed breadth and depth values were compared by one-way ANOVA with Sidak's multiple comparisons tests. The immuneACCESS repertoire file appears here via TCRdb, limited to in-frame rearrangements. These files lack a portion of the clones; in checked studies, under half of the deficit traces to unresolved V genes, and the cause of the others is not known. V and J calls and clone size come straight from that table; D and trimming were deduced from the DNA. This sample gives 150,000 to 200,000 clones in total; about 94% of them show up just once. Roughly 8.4% of the sample is in the top ten clones.

The label giving this sample's time point can be read as: baseline before first vaccination. The vaccinee samples were drawn from two UK trials, COV001 and COV002, one of which was a single-blind randomized controlled phase 2/3 trial testing AZD1222 (ChAdOx1 nCoV-19) in healthy adults. For TCRbeta chain sequencing, PBMC samples from trial participants were taken at day 0 and at day 28 after the second dose. This sample stems from a study of T cell responses to AZD1222 COVID-19 vaccine (dated by TCRdb to about 2021). For the study in its entirety: AZD1222 recipients with second doses at about 4 weeks or about 12 weeks were pooled, because spike-specific TCR depth and breadth did not differ between schedules. TCR sequencing covered over 230 trial participants: 200 to 220 given two doses of AZD1222 and about 26 given two doses of MenACWY control vaccine. Trial participants were enrolled by age into subgroups of 18-55, 56-69 and 70-plus years, and around 140, 26 and 57 TCR-sequenced participants, respectively, were included in these subgroups.

Broad study findings and their caveats: In the small 56-69-year group, the increase in depth fell short of significance, most likely because of low power. Vaccine-associated CD4 TCRs spanned the whole spike protein, with dominant responses in regions 160-218 and 743-854. Conclusions about previously exposed vaccinees are limited because only six or seven AZD1222 recipients were SARS-CoV-2 seropositive at baseline. Participants were mostly white British and included more females than males, and it was suggested by the authors that clonal diversity may have been underestimated. No day 14 peak-response samples were available, so repertoires were characterized only after the peak T cell response. After two AZD1222 doses, both the breadth and the depth of spike-specific TCRs were significantly higher than at day 0 and than in MenACWY recipients. Epitopes outside the regions mutated in the B.1.351 and B.1.1.7 variants were reportedly recognized by nearly half of the unique spike-specific TCRs.

Sequencing used peripheral blood, obtained on day 0 of AZD1222 vaccination. The sequence derives from an adult in good health. The chain uses TRBV5-4 and TRBJ2-7; the D gene lacks a confident call. The CDR3 is CASSPRNSYEQYF. The DNA is as follows: TGTGCCAGCAGTCCACGCAACTCCTACGAGCAGTACTTC.